This passage covers 13 T cell receptor beta chains from one sample sequenced in a study of blood T cell repertoires in COVID-19. The table came from immunoSEQ multiplex PCR; TCRdb's copy has only in-frame clones and leaves some out. Counted here are about 64,000 clones, roughly 80% occurring once; the ten biggest clones make up 10% to 15%. The specimen was peripheral blood. The origin of the receptors is a human donor in a cohort sampled during active COVID-19.

The table lists this clone with a few counts. As DNA, the CDR3 is TGTGCCAGTTACGGGGGGGCTTGGGAGCAGTACTTC. Residues: CASYGGAWEQYF. The V call is TRBV6-5, the J call TRBJ2-7; 8 bases map to TRBD2. Germline CDR1 is MNHEY and CDR2 is SVGAGI. The CDR3 is made up of 12 amino acids. The V segment lost 9 bases and the J segment 7 bases; nucleotides outside the gene matches: 8.

This clone was detected only once. This chain's CDR3 is CASSYETNYGYTF. CDR3 sequence (DNA): TGTGCCAGCAGTTACGAGACTAACTATGGCTACACCTTC. V usage is TRBV6-6 and J usage is TRBJ1-2, with D unresolved. This CDR3 comprises 13 residues. Trimming took 2 bases from V and 0 from J, leaving 4 bases between them. The germline CDR1 and CDR2 sequences are MNHNY and SVGAGI (reference sequence).

The chain combines TRBV4-1 with TRBJ2-6, with 11 bases lining up with TRBD2. Germline trimming cut 1 base from V and 0 bases from J; bases unmatched to any gene: 5. Germline lookup yields CDR1 MGHRA and CDR2 YSYEKL. The CDR3 consists of 19 residues. CDR3 DNA: TGCGCCAGCAGCCAAGGACTAGCGGGGCTCCTCTCTGGGGCCAACGTCCTGACTTTC. It is translated as CASSQGLAGLLSGANVLTF.

The rearrangement joins TRBV7-9 to TRBJ2-2; the D gene is possibly TRBD2 (5 bases). The CDR3 extends over 13 amino acids. V lost 2 bases and J lost 5, with 6 bases in between. Germline CDR1 SEHNR, CDR2 FQNEAQ (reference sequence). The CDR3 nucleotides are TGTGCCAGCAGCTTACGGGAAACCGGGGAGCTGTTTTTT. This translates into CASSLRETGELFF. Using reference TRBV7-9 and TRBJ2-2 for the parts outside the CDR3, the full variable domain is DTGVSQNPRHKITKRGQNVTFRCDPISEHNRLYWYRQTLGQGPEFLTYFQNEAQLEKSRLLSDRFSAERPKGSFSTLEIQRTEQGDSAMYLCASSLRETGELFFGEGSRLTVL.

This clone was found once. V gene TRBV19 combines with J gene TRBJ2-1; TRBD2 matches at 11 bases. Germline V gene sequence: CDR1 LNHDA, CDR2 SQIVND (reference sequence). V shed 3 bases and J 9 bases; nucleotides not matched to a gene: 7. The CDR3 has 15 residues. The CDR3 protein is CASSISSGGNSEQFF. CDR3 DNA sequence: TGTGCCAGTAGTATCTCTAGCGGGGGGAACAGTGAGCAGTTCTTC.

The V call is TRBV5-1, the J call TRBJ2-1; TRBD1 aligns across 10 bases. Losses at the gene ends were 7 bases for V and 6 bases for J; bases not matched to a gene: 10. Per germline, CDR1 SGHRS and CDR2 YFSETQ. This CDR3 is built from 15 residues. The CDR3 reads CASAPGQGYFNEQFF. The CDR3 coding sequence is TGCGCCAGCGCCCCGGGACAGGGGTATTTCAATGAGCAGTTCTTC.

CDR3: CASSPGFELATARGTQYF. The CDR3 DNA reads TGTGCCAGCTCACCTGGTTTCGAACTAGCAACCGCTAGGGGTACGCAGTATTTT. V usage is TRBV18 and J usage is TRBJ2-3; the D gene is possibly TRBD2 (6 bases). CDR3 size: 18 residues. The germline CDR1 and CDR2 sequences are KGHSH and LQKENI. The V gene lost 3 bases and the J gene lost 8 bases, with 27 bases spanning the gap. Complete variable domain (other parts from reference TRBV18 and TRBJ2-3): NAGVMQNPRHLVRRRGQEARLRCSPMKGHSHVYWYRQLPEEGLKFMVYLQKENIIDESGMPKERFSAEFPKEGPSILRIQQVVRGDSAAYFCASSPGFELATARGTQYFGPGTRLTVL.

This clone was found once. This chain connects TRBV5-8 to TRBJ2-7, with D possibly matching TRBD1 (5 bases). In germline, CDR1 is SGHTS, CDR2 YDEGEE. V lost 1 base, J lost 2 bases, and 13 bases lay in between. The CDR3 consists of 15 residues. The CDR3 region has the DNA TGTGCCAGCAGCTTGAGGACAAATGTCCCCTACGAGCAGTACTTC. This sequence encodes CASSLRTNVPYEQYF.

This clone was observed a handful of times. The rearrangement uses TRBV19 and TRBJ2-1, with D tentatively TRBD1 (6 bases). The CDR3 contains 16 residues. The V gene lost 3 bases and the J gene lost 3 bases, with 15 bases spanning the gap. The V gene's germline CDR1 is LNHDA and CDR2 SQIVND (reference sequence). CDR3 sequence (DNA): TGTGCCAGTAGTATTGCAGGGGCCTCAGACTACAATGAGCAGTTCTTC. Translation: CASSIAGASDYNEQFF.

The chain couples TRBV4-1 to TRBJ2-4; 12 nucleotides match TRBD1. The CDR3 is made up of 21 amino acids. Germline V gives CDR1 MGHRA, CDR2 YSYEKL. V was clipped by 1 base and J by 1 base; unmatched bases: 14. CDR3 sequence (DNA): TGCGCCAGCAGCCAAGGGGGTCGGGGACAGGGGGCAGTTTCGGCCAAAAACATTCAGTACTTC. This gives the protein CASSQGGRGQGAVSAKNIQYF.

The chain joins TRBV28 to TRBJ2-3; 7 bases fit TRBD2. Germline V gene lookup returns CDR1 MDHEN and CDR2 SYDVKM. The CDR3 has 13 residues. V lost 3 bases and J lost 12; bases outside the gene matches: 9. The DNA of the CDR3 is TGTGCCAGCAGTTTGCTAGCGGAGGGCCCTCAGTATTTT. Residues: CASSLLAEGPQYF.

CDR3: CASSPGTANYGYTF. The DNA of the CDR3 is TGTGCCAGCAGTCCCGGGACAGCAAACTATGGCTACACCTTC. V is TRBV6-6 and J is TRBJ1-2, with 7 bases identical to TRBD1. CDR1 and CDR2 (germline): MNHNY, SVGAGI (reference sequence). The V and J ends lost 5 bases and 2 bases, in that order; junction bases with no gene match: 5. This CDR3 comprises 14 residues.

This rearrangement joins TRBV19 to TRBJ1-1; D is unclear. Germline CDR1 and CDR2: LNHDA and SQIVND (reference sequence). The germline V and J ends were trimmed by 7 bases and 4 bases, with 16 bases remaining between them. The length of the CDR3 is 14 residues. The CDR3 sequence: CASNTLLPGTEAFF. The CDR3 DNA follows: TGTGCCAGTAATACACTTCTCCCGGGCACTGAAGCTTTCTTT.